The clone carrying this TCR beta chain was counted a few times. Its specificity is not known. Measured with immunoSEQ multiplex PCR; TCRdb has only the in-frame clones, and not every one. The repertoire consists of about 18,000 clones, with about two thirds occurring once and the leading ten covering 15% to 20%. These data originate in a study of OX40 agonist ivuxolimab in advanced cancers. Looking at the study overall: At doses from 0.01 to 10 mg/kg, patients were given intravenous ivuxolimab every 2 weeks. Study-level points and caveats: The specificity for antigen of the expanded peripheral T cells was not determined. Normalized expansion of T-cell clones was also low for some nonresponders.

There are 15 residues in the CDR3. V shed 4 bases and J shed 2 bases, with 15 bases lying between them. Germline CDR1 and CDR2: SGHNT and YYREEE (reference sequence). Sequencing used CD4+ or CD8+ T cells sorted from blood, obtained in a trial of the OX40 agonist ivuxolimab. The source of this sequence is an adult with an advanced solid tumor such as melanoma, head and neck, liver or kidney cancer. The chain joins TRBV5-4 to TRBJ2-5; maybe TRBD2 (6 bases). CDR3 coding DNA: TGTGCCAGCAGCCTCGGAACGGGACTTCAAGAGACCCAGTACTTC. This gives the protein CASSLGTGLQETQYF.